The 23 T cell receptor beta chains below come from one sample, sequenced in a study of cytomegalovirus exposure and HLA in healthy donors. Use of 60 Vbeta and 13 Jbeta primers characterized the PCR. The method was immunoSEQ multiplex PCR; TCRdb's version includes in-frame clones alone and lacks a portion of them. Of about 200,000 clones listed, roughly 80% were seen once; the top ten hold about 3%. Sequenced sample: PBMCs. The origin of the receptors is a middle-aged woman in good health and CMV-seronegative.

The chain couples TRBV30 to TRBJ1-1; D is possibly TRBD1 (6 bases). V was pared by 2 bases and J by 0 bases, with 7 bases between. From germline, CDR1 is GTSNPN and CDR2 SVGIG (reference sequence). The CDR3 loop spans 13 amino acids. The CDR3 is CAWSTGLNTEAFF. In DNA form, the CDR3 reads TGTGCCTGGAGTACAGGGTTGAACACTGAAGCTTTCTTT.

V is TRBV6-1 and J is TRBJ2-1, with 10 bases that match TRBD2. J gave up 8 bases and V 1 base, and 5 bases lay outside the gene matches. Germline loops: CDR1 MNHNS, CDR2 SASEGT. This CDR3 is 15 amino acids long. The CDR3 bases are TGTGCCAGCAGTGAAGGCGCTAGCGGGAGTTATGAGCAGTTCTTC. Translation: CASSEGASGSYEQFF.

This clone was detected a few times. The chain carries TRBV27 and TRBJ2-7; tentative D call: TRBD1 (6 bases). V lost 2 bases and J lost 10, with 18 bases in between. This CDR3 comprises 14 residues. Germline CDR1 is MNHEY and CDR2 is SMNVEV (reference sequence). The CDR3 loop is CASSLAGQSQPQYF. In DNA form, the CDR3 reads TGTGCCAGCAGTTTAGCAGGACAGTCCCAACCCCAGTACTTC.

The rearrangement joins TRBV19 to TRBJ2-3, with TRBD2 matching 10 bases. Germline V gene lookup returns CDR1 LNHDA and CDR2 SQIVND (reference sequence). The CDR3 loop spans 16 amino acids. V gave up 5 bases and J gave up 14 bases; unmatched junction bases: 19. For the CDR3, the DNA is TGTGCCAGTAGTCCTCGGACAGGGCTACTAGCGGGGAGGGTGTATTTT. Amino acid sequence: CASSPRTGLLAGRVYF. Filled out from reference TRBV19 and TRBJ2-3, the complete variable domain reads DGGITQSPKYLFRKEGQNVTLSCEQNLNHDAMYWYRQDPGQGLRLIYYSQIVNDFQKGDIAEGYSVSREKKESFPLTVTSAQKNPTAFYLCASSPRTGLLAGRVYFGPGTRLTVL.

The CDR3 DNA reads TGTGCCAGCAGCTTTACTAGCGGTAATGAGCAGTTCTTC. The encoded protein is CASSFTSGNEQFF. The gene calls are TRBV28 and TRBJ2-1; 8 nucleotides agree with TRBD2. V gave up 6 bases and J gave up 7 bases; unmatched junction bases: 5. In germline, CDR1 is MDHEN, CDR2 SYDVKM. There are 13 residues in the CDR3.

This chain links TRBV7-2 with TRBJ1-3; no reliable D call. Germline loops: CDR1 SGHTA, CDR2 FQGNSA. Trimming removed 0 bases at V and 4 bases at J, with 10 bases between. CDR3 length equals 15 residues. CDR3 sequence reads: CASSLAQGGGNTIYF. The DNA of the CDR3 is TGTGCCAGCAGCTTAGCGCAAGGCGGGGGAAACACCATATATTTT. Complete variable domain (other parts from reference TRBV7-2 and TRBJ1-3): GAGVSQSPSNKVTEKGKDVELRCDPISGHTALYWYRQSLGQGLEFLIYFQGNSAPDKSGLPSDRFSAERTGGSVSTLTIQRTQQEDSAVYLCASSLAQGGGNTIYFGEGSWLTVV.

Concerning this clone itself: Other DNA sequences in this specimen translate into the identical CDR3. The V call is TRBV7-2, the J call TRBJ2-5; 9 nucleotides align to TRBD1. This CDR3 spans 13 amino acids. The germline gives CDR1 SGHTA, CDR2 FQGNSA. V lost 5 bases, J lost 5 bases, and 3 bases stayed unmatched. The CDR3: CASSPGTGETQYF. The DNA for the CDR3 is TGTGCCAGCAGCCCGGGGACAGGGGAGACCCAGTACTTC.

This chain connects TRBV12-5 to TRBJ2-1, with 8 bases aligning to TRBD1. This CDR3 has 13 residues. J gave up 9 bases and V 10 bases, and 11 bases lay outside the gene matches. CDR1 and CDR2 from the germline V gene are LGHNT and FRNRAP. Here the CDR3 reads CATRRDRNGEQFF. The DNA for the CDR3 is TGTGCTACCAGGCGGGACAGGAATGGTGAGCAGTTCTTC.

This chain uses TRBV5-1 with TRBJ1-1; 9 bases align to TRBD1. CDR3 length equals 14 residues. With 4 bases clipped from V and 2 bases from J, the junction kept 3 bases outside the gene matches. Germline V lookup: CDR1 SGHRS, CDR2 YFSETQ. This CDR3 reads CASSGGQGNTEAFF. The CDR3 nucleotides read TGCGCCAGCAGCGGGGGACAGGGAAACACTGAAGCTTTCTTT. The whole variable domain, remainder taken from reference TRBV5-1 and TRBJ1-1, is KAGVTQTPRYLIKTRGQQVTLSCSPISGHRSVSWYQQTPGQGLQFLFEYFSETQRNKGNFPGRFSGRQFSNSRSEMNVSTLELGDSALYLCASSGGQGNTEAFFGQGTRLTVV.

The DNA of the CDR3 is TGTGCCAGCAGTTCCGGGACAGGGGATCGAAAAGCTTTCTTT. Translated: CASSSGTGDRKAFF. This chain connects TRBV28 to TRBJ1-1; 10 positions match TRBD1. CDR3 length: 14 residues. Trimming cost V 4 bases and J 9 bases; bases outside gene matches: 8. Germline assignment: CDR1 MDHEN and CDR2 SYDVKM.

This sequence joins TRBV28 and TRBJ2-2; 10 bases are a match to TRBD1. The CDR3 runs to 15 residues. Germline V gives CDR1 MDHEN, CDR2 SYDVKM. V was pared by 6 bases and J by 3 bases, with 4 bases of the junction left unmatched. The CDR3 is CASSSGQGDTGELFF. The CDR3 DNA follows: TGTGCCAGCAGCAGTGGACAGGGGGACACCGGGGAGCTGTTTTTT.

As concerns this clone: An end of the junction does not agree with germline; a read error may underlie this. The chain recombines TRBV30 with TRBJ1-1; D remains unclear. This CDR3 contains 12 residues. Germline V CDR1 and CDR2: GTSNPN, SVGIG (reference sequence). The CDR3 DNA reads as TGCTCCTGGACGGGGATTGTCACTGAAGCTTTCTTT. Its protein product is CSWTGIVTEAFF.

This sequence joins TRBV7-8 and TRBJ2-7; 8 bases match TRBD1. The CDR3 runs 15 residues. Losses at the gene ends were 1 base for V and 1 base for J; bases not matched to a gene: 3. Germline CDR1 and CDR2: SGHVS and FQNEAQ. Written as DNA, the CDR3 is TGTGCCAGCAGCTTAGGACAGGGGACTTCCTACGAGCAGTACTTC. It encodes CASSLGQGTSYEQYF.

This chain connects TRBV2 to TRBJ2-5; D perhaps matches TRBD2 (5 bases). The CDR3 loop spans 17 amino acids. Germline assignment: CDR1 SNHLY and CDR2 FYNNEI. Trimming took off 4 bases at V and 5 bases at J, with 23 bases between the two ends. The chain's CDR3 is CASSGATLALRVETQYF. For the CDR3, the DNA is TGTGCCAGCAGTGGAGCGACCCTAGCTCTGAGGGTTGAGACCCAGTACTTC.

The CDR3 sequence is CASSLWTGVGNQPQHF. DNA of the CDR3: TGTGCCAGCAGCCTATGGACAGGGGTGGGCAATCAGCCCCAGCATTTT. The chain uses TRBV5-5 and TRBJ1-5; 9 positions agree with TRBD1. The ends lost 4 bases at V and 2 bases at J; junction bases unmatched: 7. The germline CDR1 and CDR2 sequences are SGHKS and YYEKEE (reference sequence). The CDR3 covers 16 residues.

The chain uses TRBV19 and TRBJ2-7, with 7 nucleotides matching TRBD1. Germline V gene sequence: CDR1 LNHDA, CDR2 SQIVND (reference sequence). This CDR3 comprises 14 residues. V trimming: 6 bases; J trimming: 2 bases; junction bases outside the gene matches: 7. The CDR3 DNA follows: TGTGCCAGTAGGACGACAGGGTTTCCCTACGAGCAGTACTTC. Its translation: CASRTTGFPYEQYF.

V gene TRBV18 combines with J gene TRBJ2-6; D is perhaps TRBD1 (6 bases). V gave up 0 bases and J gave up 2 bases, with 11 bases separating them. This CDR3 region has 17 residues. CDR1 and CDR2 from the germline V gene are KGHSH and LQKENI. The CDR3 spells CASSPPGRGAGANVLTF. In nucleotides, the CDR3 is TGTGCCAGCTCACCACCGGGCAGGGGCGCTGGGGCCAACGTCCTGACTTTC.

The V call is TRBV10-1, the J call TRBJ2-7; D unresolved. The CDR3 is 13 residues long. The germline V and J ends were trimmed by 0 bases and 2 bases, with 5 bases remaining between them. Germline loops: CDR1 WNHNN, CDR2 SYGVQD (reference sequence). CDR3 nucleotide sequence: TGCGCCAGCAGTGAGTCGGGCGCCTACGAGCAGTACTTC. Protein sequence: CASSESGAYEQYF.

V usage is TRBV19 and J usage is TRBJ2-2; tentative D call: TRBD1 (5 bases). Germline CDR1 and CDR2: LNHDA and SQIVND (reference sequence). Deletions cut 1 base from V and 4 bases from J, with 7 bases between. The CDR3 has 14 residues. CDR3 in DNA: TGTGCCAGTAGTATAGGACAGAGCACCGGGGAGCTGTTTTTT. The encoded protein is CASSIGQSTGELFF.

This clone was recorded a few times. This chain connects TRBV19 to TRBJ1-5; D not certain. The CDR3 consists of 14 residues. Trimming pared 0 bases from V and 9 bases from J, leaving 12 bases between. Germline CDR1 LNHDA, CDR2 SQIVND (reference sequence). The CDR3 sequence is CASSIDPRRGPQHF. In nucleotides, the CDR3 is TGTGCCAGTAGTATAGATCCCCGGCGCGGGCCCCAGCATTTT.

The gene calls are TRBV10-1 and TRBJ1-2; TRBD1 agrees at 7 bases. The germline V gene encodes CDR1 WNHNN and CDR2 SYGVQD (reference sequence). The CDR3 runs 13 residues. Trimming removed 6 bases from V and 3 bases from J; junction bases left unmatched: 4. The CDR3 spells CASSVDRDYGYTF. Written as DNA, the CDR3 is TGCGCCAGCAGCGTAGACAGGGACTATGGCTACACCTTC.

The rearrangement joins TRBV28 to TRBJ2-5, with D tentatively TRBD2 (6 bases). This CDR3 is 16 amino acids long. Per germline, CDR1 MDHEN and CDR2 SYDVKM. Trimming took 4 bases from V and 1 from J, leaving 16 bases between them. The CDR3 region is CASSSPSAQGQETQYF. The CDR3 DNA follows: TGTGCCAGCAGTTCCCCTAGCGCCCAAGGCCAAGAGACCCAGTACTTC.

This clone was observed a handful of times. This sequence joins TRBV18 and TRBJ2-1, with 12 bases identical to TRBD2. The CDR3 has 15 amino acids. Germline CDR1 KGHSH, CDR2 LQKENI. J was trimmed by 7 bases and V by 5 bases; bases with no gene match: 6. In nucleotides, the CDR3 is TGTGCCAGCTCAAGACTAGCGGGAGATCAAAATGAGCAGTTCTTC. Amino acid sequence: CASSRLAGDQNEQFF.